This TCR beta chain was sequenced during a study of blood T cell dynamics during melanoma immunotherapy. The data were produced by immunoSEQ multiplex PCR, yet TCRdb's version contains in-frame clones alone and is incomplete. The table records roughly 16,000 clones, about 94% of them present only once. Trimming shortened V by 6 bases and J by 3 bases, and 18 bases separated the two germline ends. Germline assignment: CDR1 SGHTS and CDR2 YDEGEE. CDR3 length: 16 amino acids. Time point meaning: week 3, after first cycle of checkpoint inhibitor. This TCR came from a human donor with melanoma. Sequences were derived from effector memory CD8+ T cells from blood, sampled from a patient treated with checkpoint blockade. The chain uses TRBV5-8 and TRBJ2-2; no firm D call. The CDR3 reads CASTGARLQYTGELFF. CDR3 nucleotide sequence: TGTGCCAGCACCGGAGCTCGACTCCAATACACCGGGGAGCTGTTTTTT.